These T cell receptor beta chains were read from a single sample in a study of vaccination effects on CD4 cells after COVID-19. These receptors' targets are unknown. Generated by immunoSEQ multiplex PCR, the TCRdb table keeps only in-frame clones and is missing some. Found here are 71,000 or so clones, roughly three quarters of them singletons; the top ten hold about 4%. This material consisted of CD4+ T cells from PBMCs cultured with HCoV-OC43 spike peptides, taken before COVID-19 vaccination. The receptors were sampled from a human donor who received a COVID-19 vaccine. Both conserved end residues are part of each CDR3. The D gene is left open where the match is weak. Clone size is stated in some rows and not others, as once, few, many or a class when expanded.

j_call clone_size d_call cdr3_length v_call cdr3_aa cdr3_nt
TRBJ2-5 . TRBD1 15 TRBV7-3 CASSLNKGAGETQYF TGTGCCAGCAGCTTAAACAAGGGGGCAGGGGAGACCCAGTACTTC
TRBJ2-3 . . 14 TRBV27 CASRSITGRDTQYF TGTGCCAGCAGGTCGATCACAGGGCGGGATACGCAGTATTTT
TRBJ2-5 . . 13 TRBV2 CASSGNVEETQYF TGTGCCAGCAGTGGAAACGTTGAAGAGACCCAGTACTTC
TRBJ2-5 . . 15 TRBV30 CAWTFVGAAPGTQYF TGTGCCTGGACCTTCGTAGGGGCGGCCCCAGGGACCCAGTACTTC
TRBJ2-5 . . 11 TRBV24-1 CATSDLTAQYF TGTGCCACCAGTGACCTGACGGCCCAGTACTTC
TRBJ2-1 . . 13 TRBV19 CASSITTGNEQFF TGTGCCAGTAGTATCACCACAGGGAATGAGCAGTTCTTC
TRBJ2-4 . TRBD1 14 TRBV11-2 CASSDRDSKNIQYF TGTGCCAGCAGCGACCGGGACAGCAAAAACATTCAGTACTTC
TRBJ2-4 . . 16 TRBV7-3 CASSFSEGFSKNIQYF TGTGCCAGCAGCTTTTCGGAGGGGTTTTCCAAAAACATTCAGTACTTC
TRBJ2-3 . TRBD2 14 TRBV5-4 CASSSGGRTDTQYF TGTGCCAGTAGTAGCGGGGGCAGAACAGATACGCAGTATTTT
TRBJ2-3 . . 14 TRBV3-1/TRBV3-2 CASSRRGGTDTQYF TGTGCCAGCAGCCGTAGGGGTGGCACAGATACGCAGTATTTT
TRBJ1-5 . . 17 TRBV19 CASSPRSVSTSNQPQHF TGTGCCAGTAGTCCCCGTTCAGTGTCCACCAGCAATCAGCCCCAGCATTTT
TRBJ1-4 . . 13 TRBV19 CASNRRGNEKLFF TGTGCCAGTAACCGGCGGGGTAATGAAAAACTGTTTTTT
TRBJ2-1 . . 14 TRBV18 CASSPGMDVNEQFF TGTGCCAGCTCTCCCGGGATGGACGTGAACGAGCAGTTCTTC
TRBJ2-4 . . 14 TRBV5-1 CASSFVGAKNIQYF TGCGCCAGCAGCTTTGTAGGTGCCAAAAACATTCAGTACTTC
TRBJ2-1 . . 13 TRBV3-1/TRBV3-2 CASSPSRVAEQFF TGTGCCAGCAGCCCCAGCAGGGTCGCTGAGCAGTTCTTC
TRBJ1-2 . . 15 TRBV15 CATSRGGTGNYGYTF TGTGCCACCAGCAGGGGGGGAACAGGGAACTATGGCTACACCTTC
TRBJ2-5 . . 14 TRBV5-1 CASSLVRPPETQYF TGCGCCAGCAGCTTGGTACGGCCCCCGGAGACCCAGTACTTC
TRBJ2-5 . . 14 TRBV19 CASSPWDNQETQYF TGTGCCAGTAGTCCCTGGGACAACCAAGAGACCCAGTACTTC
TRBJ1-2 . . 13 TRBV6-5 CASTRKGGYGYTF TGTGCCAGCACCCGGAAAGGAGGGTATGGCTACACCTTC
TRBJ2-1 . TRBD1 18 TRBV2 CASSESKAGQGAYNEQFF TGTGCCAGCAGTGAGTCTAAGGCCGGACAGGGGGCCTACAATGAGCAGTTCTTC
TRBJ2-2 . TRBD2 15 TRBV30 CAWSPPGLATGELFF TGTGCCTGGAGTCCCCCGGGACTAGCGACCGGGGAGCTGTTTTTT
TRBJ2-2 . TRBD1 16 TRBV9 CASSVTGQANTGELFF TGTGCCAGCAGCGTAACGGGACAGGCAAACACCGGGGAGCTGTTTTTT
TRBJ2-5 . . 15 TRBV5-4 CASSSGGRSAETQYF TGTGCCAGCAGCTCGGGGGGCCGGAGCGCGGAGACCCAGTACTTC
TRBJ1-1 . . 14 TRBV24-1 CATRGTAADTEAFF TGTGCCACCAGGGGGACGGCGGCGGACACTGAAGCTTTCTTT
TRBJ1-3 . TRBD1 15 TRBV5-1 CASSLQGATGNTIYF TGCGCCAGCAGCTTACAGGGGGCAACTGGAAACACCATATATTTT
TRBJ2-4 once . 13 TRBV29-1 CSVERDGLDIQYF TGCAGCGTTGAGCGGGATGGGTTGGACATTCAGTACTTC
TRBJ1-3 . . 14 TRBV3-1/TRBV3-2 CASSQVYSGNTIYF TGTGCCAGCAGCCAAGTCTACTCTGGAAACACCATATATTTT
TRBJ1-2 few . 14 TRBV20-1 CSASRQLSNYGYTF TGCAGTGCTAGTCGCCAGCTATCCAACTATGGCTACACCTTC
TRBJ1-3 . TRBD1 15 TRBV6-5 CASSRQGTSGNTIYF TGTGCCAGCAGCCGACAGGGAACCTCTGGAAACACCATATATTTT